This record looks at one TCR beta chain sequence and its context. Its antigen is unidentified. The study ran its PCR with 60 Vbeta and 13 Jbeta primers. The data were produced by immunoSEQ multiplex PCR, yet TCRdb's version contains in-frame clones alone and is incomplete. This repertoire includes under 200,000 clones. The data originate from a study of cytomegalovirus exposure and HLA in healthy donors. General observations from the study: For most TCR sequences rarity was the rule, although some public TCRs occurred in many donors. The authors considered a cluster of highly shared sequence variants likely to be a sequencing artifact.

The TCR comes from a man aged 25 to 40 in good health and CMV-seronegative. Source material: PBMCs.

CDR3 DNA: TGTGCCAGCAGCCAAGACGGGGGGTACAATGAGCAGTTCTTC. Translated, it gives CASSQDGGYNEQFF. The V and J genes are TRBV4-2 and TRBJ2-1, with 7 nucleotides matching TRBD2. V lost 0 bases and J lost 4; bases outside the gene matches: 0. Looked up from germline, CDR1 is LGHNA and CDR2 is YNFKEQ. This CDR3 is 14 amino acids long.